A selection of T cell receptor beta chains follows, all from one sample in a study of CD8 T cells in ankylosing spondylitis. TCRdb redid the calling of the 5' RACE reads with MiXCR, one entry per CDR3 protein. The sample has roughly 700,000 distinct CDR3 sequences, 19% seen once. Material for sequencing was blood, either unsorted or a sorted T cell fraction (not recorded which). Receptors were obtained from a male donor with ankylosing spondylitis. Both conserved end residues are part of each CDR3. The order of the fields is J gene, clone size, CDR3 length, V gene, D gene, CDR3 DNA, CDR3 protein. A D gene is named only where the DNA matches it firmly. Clone sizes are given selectively: once, few, many, or a class where the clone is expanded.

J: TRBJ1-2
size: -
length: 12
V: TRBV28
D: -
DNA: TGTGCCAGCAAACGGACTAACTATGGCTACACCTTC
CDR3: CASKRTNYGYTF

J: TRBJ2-3
size: -
length: 14
V: TRBV25-1
D: -
DNA: TGTGCCAGCAAGACAGAGGTTGGTACAGATACGCAGTATTTT
CDR3: CASKTEVGTDTQYF

J: TRBJ2-5
size: few
length: 17
V: TRBV9
D: TRBD2
DNA: TGTGCCAGCAGCCCGCGGACTAGCGGGGGGGCGGGGGAGACCCAGTACTTC
CDR3: CASSPRTSGGAGETQYF

J: TRBJ2-3
size: -
length: 16
V: TRBV4-1
D: TRBD2
DNA: TGCGCCAGCAGCCAACTGACTAGCGTTTACACAGATACGCAGTATTTT
CDR3: CASSQLTSVYTDTQYF

J: TRBJ1-1
size: -
length: 13
V: TRBV28
D: TRBD1
DNA: TGTGCCAGCAGTTCAGGGGGCCCCACTGAAGCTTTCTTT
CDR3: CASSSGGPTEAFF

J: TRBJ2-4
size: -
length: 13
V: TRBV2
D: -
DNA: TGTGCCAGTTCGACTCAGGGAATAGTGTCAAAGTACTTC
CDR3: CASSTQGIVSKYF

J: TRBJ2-7
size: few
length: 15
V: TRBV4-2
D: -
DNA: TGTGCCAGCAGCCAAGATCGGGGGTATAGCAACGAGCAGTACTTC
CDR3: CASSQDRGYSNEQYF

J: TRBJ2-5
size: -
length: 15
V: TRBV11-2
D: TRBD2
DNA: TGTGCCAGCAGCCCGATGGCGGGAGGGCCGGAGACCCAGTACTTC
CDR3: CASSPMAGGPETQYF

J: TRBJ2-3
size: few
length: 13
V: TRBV12-3/TRBV12-4
D: -
DNA: TGTGCCAGCGCCGAAAAGTGGTTCGATACGCAGTATTTT
CDR3: CASAEKWFDTQYF

J: TRBJ2-7
size: -
length: 12
V: TRBV27
D: -
DNA: TGTGCCAGCAGTTCGACTAGGAGCGAGCAGTACTTC
CDR3: CASSSTRSEQYF

J: TRBJ2-2
size: -
length: 13
V: TRBV14
D: -
DNA: TGTGCCAGCAGCCAACAGGGCCCGGGGGAGCTGTTTTTT
CDR3: CASSQQGPGELFF

J: TRBJ2-5
size: few
length: 15
V: TRBV6-5
D: -
DNA: TGTGCCAGCAGTTATTCCAGCGGCCAGAGAGAGACCCAGTACTTC
CDR3: CASSYSSGQRETQYF

J: TRBJ1-5
size: few
length: 15
V: TRBV5-1
D: TRBD1
DNA: TGCGCCAGCAGACCAACAGGGGATAGCAATCAGCCCCAGCATTTT
CDR3: CASRPTGDSNQPQHF

J: TRBJ2-3
size: few
length: 15
V: TRBV14
D: -
DNA: TGTGCCAGCAGCCAATCGCATCTTAGCACAGATACGCAGTATTTT
CDR3: CASSQSHLSTDTQYF

J: TRBJ2-7
size: few
length: 14
V: TRBV7-9
D: -
DNA: TGTGCCAGCAGCGAAGACGGAACAGCCTACGAGCAGTACTTC
CDR3: CASSEDGTAYEQYF

J: TRBJ1-2
size: -
length: 14
V: TRBV6-5
D: -
DNA: TGTGCCAGCAGTTACTCGGGGGCAGGGCCCGGCTACACCTTC
CDR3: CASSYSGAGPGYTF

J: TRBJ2-1
size: many
length: 16
V: TRBV4-2
D: TRBD1
DNA: TGTGCCAGCAGCCAAGACCTCAACAGGGGCTACAATGAGCAGTTCTTC
CDR3: CASSQDLNRGYNEQFF

J: TRBJ2-3
size: few
length: 14
V: TRBV20-1
D: -
DNA: TGCAGTGCTAGAGATCCCCAGGGAGCCTCTGCGCAGTATTTT
CDR3: CSARDPQGASAQYF

J: TRBJ1-5
size: few
length: 14
V: TRBV24-1
D: TRBD1
DNA: TGTGCCACCAGTGCGGGACAGGGCAATCAGCCCCAGCATTTT
CDR3: CATSAGQGNQPQHF

J: TRBJ1-1
size: -
length: 12
V: TRBV6-5
D: -
DNA: TGTGCCAGCAGCTCCCCCCGTAGCGAGGCTTTCTTT
CDR3: CASSSPRSEAFF

J: TRBJ2-2
size: -
length: 17
V: TRBV15
D: TRBD2
DNA: TGTGCCACCAGCAACCCAGCGGAACTAGCGGGAGCCGGGGAGCTGTTTTTT
CDR3: CATSNPAELAGAGELFF

J: TRBJ1-5
size: -
length: 16
V: TRBV20-1
D: TRBD1
DNA: TGCAGTGCTCTTACAGGGGGTTCAAATAGCAATCAGCCCCAGCATTTT
CDR3: CSALTGGSNSNQPQHF

J: TRBJ2-5
size: -
length: 13
V: TRBV12-3/TRBV12-4
D: -
DNA: TGTGCCAGCAGTTATCCAGGGGAGGAGACCCAGTACTTC
CDR3: CASSYPGEETQYF

J: TRBJ2-7
size: few
length: 14
V: TRBV7-2
D: -
DNA: TGTGCCAGCAGCTCCGGCCCCGGCGCCTACGAGCAGTACTTC
CDR3: CASSSGPGAYEQYF

J: TRBJ2-3
size: -
length: 16
V: TRBV20-1
D: TRBD2
DNA: TGCAGTGCTAGTGACCCCGCCCCAGGGACTAGCGGGACGCAGTATTTT
CDR3: CSASDPAPGTSGTQYF

J: TRBJ1-1
size: -
length: 11
V: TRBV6-2/TRBV6-3
D: -
DNA: TGTGCCAGCAGAGCGGGGCCTGAAGCTTTCTTT
CDR3: CASRAGPEAFF

J: TRBJ2-5
size: few
length: 12
V: TRBV20-1
D: -
DNA: TGCAGTTGGCGGGGGCCTCGGGAGACCCAGTACTTC
CDR3: CSWRGPRETQYF

J: TRBJ2-7
size: -
length: 15
V: TRBV6-1
D: -
DNA: TGTGCCAGCAGTGAAGATGGGGGGAGCTCCTACGAGCAGTACTTC
CDR3: CASSEDGGSSYEQYF

J: TRBJ2-1
size: -
length: 18
V: TRBV5-1
D: -
DNA: TGCGCCAGCAGCTGGACCCAGATAGCGGACCAGGCCTACAATGAGCAGTTCTTC
CDR3: CASSWTQIADQAYNEQFF

J: TRBJ2-3
size: -
length: 14
V: TRBV12-3/TRBV12-4
D: -
DNA: TGTGCCAGCACCCGGGACTTCTCCACAGATACGCAGTATTTT
CDR3: CASTRDFSTDTQYF

J: TRBJ2-1
size: few
length: 15
V: TRBV27
D: TRBD2
DNA: TGTGCCAGCAGTCTCGGGACTAACTCCTACAATGAGCAGTTCTTC
CDR3: CASSLGTNSYNEQFF

J: TRBJ1-6
size: -
length: 16
V: TRBV28
D: -
DNA: TGTGCCAGCAGTTTAAGGTCGGGGGGGAATAATTCACCCCTCCACTTT
CDR3: CASSLRSGGNNSPLHF

J: TRBJ1-1
size: few
length: 13
V: TRBV12-3/TRBV12-4
D: -
DNA: TGTGCCAGCAGTACCCGGGCCTCCGGCGAGGCTTTCTTT
CDR3: CASSTRASGEAFF

J: TRBJ2-3
size: -
length: 16
V: TRBV7-2
D: TRBD2
DNA: TGTGCCAGCAGCTTTTCCGGACTAGCTCTCACAGATACGCAGTATTTT
CDR3: CASSFSGLALTDTQYF

J: TRBJ1-3
size: -
length: 15
V: TRBV4-1
D: -
DNA: TGCGCCAGCAGCCAAGAAGGGCTCTCTGGAAACACCATATATTTT
CDR3: CASSQEGLSGNTIYF

J: TRBJ2-1
size: -
length: 13
V: TRBV20-1
D: -
DNA: TGCAGTGCTAGAGTATCTAGCTTCGATGAGCAGTTCTTC
CDR3: CSARVSSFDEQFF

J: TRBJ2-1
size: many
length: 15
V: TRBV6-1
D: TRBD1
DNA: TGTGCCAGCAGGTCCGGGACAGGACCCTACAATGAGCAGTTCTTC
CDR3: CASRSGTGPYNEQFF

J: TRBJ2-7
size: -
length: 13
V: TRBV12-3/TRBV12-4
D: -
DNA: TGTGCCAGCAGTGCCGGGGGTCCCCCCGAGCAGTACTTC
CDR3: CASSAGGPPEQYF

J: TRBJ1-1
size: few
length: 14
V: TRBV20-1
D: -
DNA: TGCAGTGCTAGAGTAGGCGGGGGGGCCCTTGAAGCTTTCTTT
CDR3: CSARVGGGALEAFF

J: TRBJ1-2
size: few
length: 15
V: TRBV6-1
D: TRBD1
DNA: TGTGCCAGCAGCCGTAAGGGGGCGCCTGTCTATGGCTACACCTTC
CDR3: CASSRKGAPVYGYTF

J: TRBJ2-3
size: few
length: 19
V: TRBV24-1
D: TRBD2
DNA: TGTGCCACCAGTGACCCGGGACTAGCGGGAGGATCTTTCACAGATACGCAGTATTTT
CDR3: CATSDPGLAGGSFTDTQYF

J: TRBJ1-4
size: -
length: 16
V: TRBV19
D: -
DNA: TGTGCCAGTAGTATGCGCCCAGGGCGACTCAGTGAAAAACTGTTTTTT
CDR3: CASSMRPGRLSEKLFF

J: TRBJ1-2
size: few
length: 12
V: TRBV12-3/TRBV12-4
D: -
DNA: TGTGCCAGCAGTTCAGGGGTCCGTGGCTACACCTTC
CDR3: CASSSGVRGYTF

J: TRBJ1-1
size: many
length: 11
V: TRBV20-1
D: -
DNA: TGCAGTGCTCCGATAAACACTGAAGCTTTCTTT
CDR3: CSAPINTEAFF

J: TRBJ1-2
size: -
length: 16
V: TRBV21-1
D: -
DNA: TGTGCCAGCAGCAATGAGGGACAGCGGATTAACTATGGCTACACCTTC
CDR3: CASSNEGQRINYGYTF